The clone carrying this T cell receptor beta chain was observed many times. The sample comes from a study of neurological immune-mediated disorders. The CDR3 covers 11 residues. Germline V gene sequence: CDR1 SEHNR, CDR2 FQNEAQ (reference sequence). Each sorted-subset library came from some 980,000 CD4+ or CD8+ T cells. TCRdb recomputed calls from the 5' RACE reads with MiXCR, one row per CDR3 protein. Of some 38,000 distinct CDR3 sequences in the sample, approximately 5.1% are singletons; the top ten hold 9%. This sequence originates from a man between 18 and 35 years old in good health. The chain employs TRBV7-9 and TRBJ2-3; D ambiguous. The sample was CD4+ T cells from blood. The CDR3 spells CAPGATDTQYF. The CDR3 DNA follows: TGTGCGCCAGGAGCGACAGATACGCAGTATTTT.